These T cell receptor beta chains were read from a single sample in a study of T cells in Graves' hyperthyroidism and ophthalmopathy. From the multiplex PCR reads, TCRdb called clonotypes with MiXCR, one entry per CDR3 protein. The sample contains about 590,000 distinct CDR3 sequences, 14% of which appear only once. The sample taken for sequencing was blood. Receptors originate from a young woman with Graves' ophthalmopathy. Each CDR3 is given without its conserved first and last residue. Where a row states a size, it is once, few, many or the class of an expanded clone; other rows omit it.

v_call clone_size cdr3_aa
TRBV5-1 many ASSKDSDNSPLH
TRBV7-9 - ASSLLEEGVHNSPLH
TRBV7-2 few ASSLAMRQNTGELF
TRBV5-8 few ASSLTGSREQY
TRBV4-2 many ASSQDSSGSSYEQY
TRBV11-3 - ASSHPRLAYEQF
TRBV28 many ASSWTGTANTGELF
TRBV6-4 many ASSDMPSGTRNEQF
TRBV5-8 many ASSSWTSGPKETQY
TRBV28 - ASSPTSGSGNEQF
TRBV7-9 many ASSGGRYEQY
TRBV7-3 many ASSLIGANTDTQY
TRBV4-1 few ASSTGALGQPQH
TRBV12-3/TRBV12-4 many ASSFPEAF
TRBV7-9 many ASSLAASGDGYT
TRBV7-3 - ASSIDGNTEAF
TRBV7-9 many ASSLAQGITNEKLF
TRBV12-3/TRBV12-4 many ASSLSSGGELF
TRBV9 many ASSPPKTGGIHEQY
TRBV27 many ASSLIPGPNQPQH
TRBV29-1 - SVIRDGSTDTQY
TRBV11-2 many ASSSYAETQY
TRBV12-3/TRBV12-4 many ASSFAARRSYEQY
TRBV11-2 many ASSLAGEINEQF
TRBV20-1 - SASLAGRYNEQF
TRBV9 - ASSTTSGRTYNEQF
TRBV6-1 - ASSDFTSGGPYEQY
TRBV18 many ASSPWADTQY
TRBV18 few ASSIAGALQETQY
TRBV2 many ASRENRVANEKLF
TRBV11-3 many ASSSRTSGIGNEQF
TRBV11-2 many ASTERAYSYEQY
TRBV5-1 many ASSSGTNTGELF
TRBV7-9 many ASSLDASGTYEQY
TRBV18 - ASSPPVAGGSTDTQY
TRBV10-3 many AITGTSSYEQY
TRBV27 many ASSPLGGGDTEAF
TRBV12-3/TRBV12-4 many ASSFRDRPYGYT
TRBV15 - ATSRDLAGEVGEQY
TRBV5-6 many ASASSYEQY
TRBV15 many ATSRKQAETQY
TRBV27 many ASRGTGGFYEQY
TRBV7-9 many ASSPPTGESEKLF
TRBV20-1 - SARDEFRGTGSGNTIY